This passage covers 18 T cell receptor beta chains from one sample sequenced in a study of blood T cell repertoires in COVID-19 (dated by TCRdb to the early 2020s). Libraries came from the immunoSEQ multiplex PCR assay. In its TCRdb copy, this immuneACCESS table keeps in-frame sequences only and misses some clones. Where compared with another copy, unresolved V genes explain less than half of these, and the others have no known cause. The sample has around 250,000 clones on record, 75% to 90% of them singletons. The ten largest clones represent about 3.1% of the sample. Source material: PBMCs or T cells enriched from blood (not recorded which). The receptors originated from a woman in her thirties or forties who had been exposed to COVID-19.

The table lists this clone with a count of one. V is TRBV28 and J is TRBJ1-2, with 12 bases fitting TRBD1. The CDR3 length is 15 residues. The V gene end was trimmed by 5 bases and the J gene end by 5 bases; junction bases not matched to a gene: 6. Germline loops: CDR1 MDHEN, CDR2 SYDVKM. For the CDR3, the DNA is TGTGCCAGCAGTATGGGACAGGGGGCGCGTTATGGCTACACCTTC. Encoded protein: CASSMGQGARYGYTF.

A remark on this clone: This same CDR3 is encoded by further DNA sequences in the sample. This chain connects TRBV27 to TRBJ2-1, with 9 bases matching TRBD1. From germline, CDR1 is MNHEY and CDR2 SMNVEV (reference sequence). The length of the CDR3 is 14 residues. After removal of 1 base from V and 6 bases from J, the junction contained 1 base not matched to a gene. CDR3 loop: CASSLLGQGNEQFF. CDR3 coding DNA: TGTGCCAGCAGTTTATTGGGACAGGGCAATGAGCAGTTCTTC.

Only one count was recorded for this clone. The V call is TRBV9, the J call TRBJ1-1; no firm D call. The V gene lost 4 bases and the J gene lost 8 bases, with 15 bases spanning the gap. This CDR3 has 13 residues. The germline CDR1 and CDR2 sequences are SGDLS and YYNGEE. The CDR3 protein is CASSPLREEEAFF. The CDR3 nucleotides are TGTGCCAGCAGCCCACTCCGAGAAGAAGAAGCTTTCTTT.

This chain connects TRBV18 to TRBJ2-7; weak D call: TRBD2 (5 bases). CDR3 length: 14 amino acids. The V end lost 2 bases, the J end lost 1 base, and 9 bases lay between the germline ends. Germline CDR1 reads KGHSH; CDR2 reads LQKENI. This chain's CDR3 is CASSPEGKSYEQYF. The CDR3 DNA follows: TGTGCCAGCTCACCAGAGGGAAAGTCCTACGAGCAGTACTTC.

On this clone: Other DNA variants within this sample encode the same CDR3. The chain uses TRBV7-9 and TRBJ2-7; D is possibly TRBD2 (7 bases). V shed 3 bases and J shed 5 bases, with 17 bases lying between them. The CDR3 runs to 15 residues. CDR1 is SEHNR, CDR2 FQNEAQ, per germline (reference sequence). DNA for the CDR3: TGTGCCAGCAGCTTCGGGGGGAGGGGGGGCCACGAGCAGTACTTC. It encodes CASSFGGRGGHEQYF.

The gene calls are TRBV9 and TRBJ1-2, with 7 bases aligning to TRBD1. The V and J ends lost 2 bases and 4 bases, in that order; junction bases with no gene match: 2. Germline loops: CDR1 SGDLS, CDR2 YYNGEE. The CDR3 has 13 residues. CDR3 in amino acids: CASSVGQPYGYTF. CDR3 bases: TGTGCCAGCAGCGTGGGACAGCCCTATGGCTACACCTTC.

The chain employs TRBV30 and TRBJ1-5; D is unresolved. V was shortened by 3 bases and J by 3 bases, with 6 bases between the two germline ends. Per germline, CDR1 GTSNPN and CDR2 SVGIG (reference sequence). The CDR3 runs 12 residues. For the CDR3, the DNA is TGTGCCTGGAGCGGGTCCAATCAGCCCCAGCATTTT. Translation: CAWSGSNQPQHF.

The chain employs TRBV20-1 and TRBJ2-7; a weak D match, TRBD2 (5 bases). Trimming pared 3 bases from V and 8 bases from J, leaving 11 bases between. Germline lookup yields CDR1 DFQATT and CDR2 SNEGSKA (reference sequence). The CDR3 contains 11 residues. CDR3 protein: CSASGKGKQYV. The CDR3 DNA sequence: TGCAGTGCTAGCGGGAAGGGAAAGCAGTACGTC.

This clone was seen only once. The chain couples TRBV6-1 to TRBJ1-2; D is undetermined. Per germline, CDR1 MNHNS and CDR2 SASEGT. The CDR3 is 12 residues long. V was clipped by 3 bases and J by 4 bases, with 6 bases between them. CDR3 protein: CASSDRLYGYTF. The DNA of the CDR3 is TGTGCCAGCAGTGACAGGCTCTATGGCTACACCTTC.

This clone was observed once. The gene calls are TRBV15 and TRBJ1-5; 10 bases match TRBD1. The germline CDR1 and CDR2 sequences are LNHNV and YYDKDF (reference sequence). Trimming at V came to 5 bases and at J to 6 bases, leaving 16 bases not matched to a gene. The CDR3 contains 18 residues. The CDR3 loop reads CATSPSPEQRQGAQPQHF. CDR3 nucleotide sequence: TGTGCCACCAGCCCTTCACCCGAACAACGACAGGGGGCTCAGCCCCAGCATTTT. Filled out from reference TRBV15 and TRBJ1-5, the complete variable domain reads DAMVIQNPRYQVTQFGKPVTLSCSQTLNHNVMYWYQQKSSQAPKLLFHYYDKDFNNEADTPDNFQSRRPNTSFCFLDIRSPGLGDTAMYLCATSPSPEQRQGAQPQHFGDGTRLSIL.

This clone was seen more than once but under ten times. The chain is built from TRBV6-5 and TRBJ1-4, with D unresolved. Germline CDR1 reads MNHEY; CDR2 reads SVGAGI. CDR3 length: 15 amino acids. Trimming took 6 bases from V and 0 from J, leaving 11 bases between them. CDR3 sequence (DNA): TGTGCCAGCAGCCTACGGGGAGCAACTAATGAAAAACTGTTTTTT. Its protein product is CASSLRGATNEKLFF.

This clone was detected only a few times. The genes are TRBV6-5 and TRBJ2-1, with 13 bases fitting TRBD2. V gave up 11 bases and J gave up 7 bases; unmatched junction bases: 5. The V gene's germline CDR1 is MNHEY and CDR2 SVGAGI. This CDR3 region has 13 residues. CDR3 nucleotides: TGTGCCGTCAGACTAGCGGGAGGAAATGAGCAGTTCTTC. Translating it yields CAVRLAGGNEQFF.

This chain links TRBV30 with TRBJ1-5, with 12 nucleotides matching TRBD1. The CDR3 sequence is 17 residues long. V was pared by 2 bases and J by 1 base, with 6 bases of the junction left unmatched. Germline V gene lookup returns CDR1 GTSNPN and CDR2 SVGIG (reference sequence). CDR3 nucleotides: TGTGCCTGGAGTTCCGGGACAGGGGGCATGAGCAATCAGCCCCAGCATTTT. As protein: CAWSSGTGGMSNQPQHF.

This chain joins TRBV18 and TRBJ1-3; D is perhaps TRBD1 (6 bases). Germline CDR1 reads KGHSH; CDR2 reads LQKENI. This CDR3 spans 20 amino acids. Trimming left V 2 bases short and J 1 base short, with 24 bases between. The CDR3 DNA reads as TGTGCCAGCTCACCAATCTATGTCAGGGGAAGTTTAGAATCTGGAAACACCATATATTTT. Amino acids: CASSPIYVRGSLESGNTIYF.

The chain joins TRBV9 to TRBJ2-2; D perhaps matches TRBD1 (6 bases). CDR1 and CDR2 from the germline V gene are SGDLS and YYNGEE. The CDR3 runs to 15 residues. V was cut by 0 bases and J by 3 bases, with 9 bases left in between. The CDR3 sequence is CASSVAGADTGELFF. CDR3 coding DNA: TGTGCCAGCAGCGTAGCAGGGGCAGACACCGGGGAGCTGTTTTTT. Looking up the rest from reference TRBV9 and TRBJ2-2 gives the full variable domain: DSGVTQTPKHLITATGQRVTLRCSPRSGDLSVYWYQQSLDQGLQFLIQYYNGEERAKGNILERFSAQQFPDLHSELNLSSLELGDSALYFCASSVAGADTGELFFGEGSRLTVL.

V gene TRBV7-9 combines with J gene TRBJ1-4; D not certain. Germline V gene lookup returns CDR1 SEHNR and CDR2 FQNEAQ (reference sequence). This CDR3 has 14 amino acids. V shed 2 bases and J shed 7 bases, with 11 bases lying between them. CDR3 nucleotide sequence: TGTGCCAGCAGCTTATCGACTGAGGGTGAAAAACTGTTTTTT. Its protein is CASSLSTEGEKLFF.

The chain links TRBV7-9 to TRBJ1-1; weak D call: TRBD1 (5 bases). Trimming removed 6 bases from V and 5 bases from J, with 10 bases in between. This CDR3 has 12 amino acids. Germline V gene sequence: CDR1 SEHNR, CDR2 FQNEAQ (reference sequence). The CDR3 here is CASRPAGTEAFF. The CDR3 region has the DNA TGTGCCAGCAGGCCTGCAGGGACTGAAGCTTTCTTT.

Comment on this clone: Relative to the germline gene, one junction end is altered; a read error may explain this. This sequence joins TRBV6-2 or TRBV6-3 and TRBJ1-2; the D is unclear. CDR1 is MNHEY, CDR2 SVGEGT, per germline. The CDR3 runs to 22 residues. CDR3 in amino acids: CASTPTGGVEGLPRGFHYGFTF. The CDR3 DNA reads TGTGCCAGCACCCCGACTGGAGGTGTTGAGGGCCTACCCCGAGGGTTCCACTATGGCTTCACCTTC.